The 32 T cell receptor beta chains given below trace back to one sample, sequenced in a study of blood T cells in healthy people across ages. Next came a second PCR, run for roughly 6 to 11 cycles, which used a sample-barcoded 5' primer along with a J-beta primer mix. TCRdb passed the 5' RACE reads through MiXCR, listing each CDR3 protein once. The data show hundreds of thousands of distinct CDR3 sequences, about 62% seen once. The sample comprised blood. All receptors come from a man in his thirties or forties in good health.

The rearrangement links TRBV7-2 to TRBJ2-3; D ambiguous. The germline V and J ends were trimmed by 7 bases and 1 base, with 9 bases remaining between them. This CDR3 comprises 13 residues. CDR1 SGHTA and CDR2 FQGNSA come from the germline V gene. In nucleotides, the CDR3 is TGTGCCAGCAAACCCGGTGGCACAGATACGCAGTATTTT. Encoded protein: CASKPGGTDTQYF.

The rearrangement links TRBV4-3 to TRBJ2-1; tentative D call: TRBD2 (5 bases). Per germline, CDR1 LGHNA and CDR2 YSLEER. The CDR3 covers 12 residues. The ends were cut back, 4 bases at V and 10 bases at J, with 11 bases in the middle. The CDR3 loop is CASSRYPGEQFF. CDR3 nucleotides: TGCGCCAGCAGCCGGTACCCGGGAGAGCAGTTCTTC.

The rearrangement joins TRBV6-2 or TRBV6-3 to TRBJ1-2; D is uncertain. The CDR3 runs 13 residues. V was shortened by 4 bases and J by 3 bases, with 9 bases between the two germline ends. CDR1 is MNHEY, CDR2 SVGEGT, per germline. The CDR3 DNA sequence: TGTGCCAGCAGTTTAAACAGAGACTATGGCTACACCTTC. It codes for CASSLNRDYGYTF.

The genes are TRBV28 and TRBJ2-7; 9 bases match TRBD1. Germline V gene data show CDR1 as MDHEN and CDR2 as SYDVKM. Germline trimming cut 6 bases from V and 6 bases from J; bases unmatched to any gene: 12. There are 15 residues in the CDR3. CDR3 protein: CASSHRGTGSREQYF. For the CDR3, the DNA is TGTGCCAGCAGCCACAGAGGGACAGGGTCCCGCGAGCAGTACTTC.

This clonotype came up a few times. The chain has TRBV28 and TRBJ2-7; D perhaps matches TRBD1 (5 bases). The germline V and J ends were trimmed by 3 bases and 3 bases, with 9 bases remaining between them. Germline CDR1 and CDR2: MDHEN and SYDVKM. The CDR3 contains 13 residues. The CDR3 sequence is CASSFSGHYEQYF. CDR3 nucleotides: TGTGCCAGCAGTTTTTCAGGGCACTACGAGCAGTACTTC.

The CDR3, as DNA: TGTGCCAGCACCTCGACAGGGGGCGAGGGTGGCTACACCTTC. It translates to CASTSTGGEGGYTF. The gene calls are TRBV28 and TRBJ1-2; 10 bases are shared with TRBD1. The J segment lost 7 bases and the V segment lost 7 bases, leaving 9 bases of the junction unmatched. Germline V gene data show CDR1 as MDHEN and CDR2 as SYDVKM. This CDR3 is built from 14 residues.

The chain couples TRBV7-2 to TRBJ2-1; TRBD1 matches at 8 bases. The CDR3 is 16 residues long. CDR1 and CDR2 from the germline V gene are SGHTA and FQGNSA. Germline trimming cut 0 bases from V and 6 bases from J; bases unmatched to any gene: 7. CDR3 region: CASSLAGDRRGNEQFF. The CDR3 nucleotides are TGTGCCAGCAGCTTAGCCGGGGACAGGCGAGGCAATGAGCAGTTCTTC.

This chain uses TRBV12-3 or TRBV12-4 with TRBJ2-7; 9 bases match TRBD2. This CDR3 contains 15 residues. The V and J ends lost 6 bases and 2 bases, in that order; junction bases with no gene match: 8. CDR3: CASRISGGPAYEQYF. The CDR3 coding sequence is TGTGCCAGCAGGATCAGCGGGGGGCCCGCCTACGAGCAGTACTTC.

This clonotype was recorded a few times. The rearrangement links TRBV6-6 to TRBJ2-7, with no clear D. Between the trimmed V and J ends, which lost 7 bases and 7 bases, there was a span of 11 bases. The CDR3 loop spans 11 amino acids. The V gene's germline CDR1 is MNHNY and CDR2 SVGAGI (reference sequence). The CDR3 is CASTSTGEQYF. CDR3 sequence (DNA): TGTGCCAGCACCTCCACTGGAGAGCAGTACTTC.

The chain links TRBV14 to TRBJ2-3; 7 bases are a match to TRBD1. Germline V gene data show CDR1 as SGHDN and CDR2 as FVKESK. The V gene end was trimmed by 10 bases and the J gene end by 2 bases; junction bases not matched to a gene: 9. This CDR3 contains 14 residues. The CDR3 protein is CATSGDRNTDTQYF. Here the CDR3 DNA reads TGTGCCACCTCAGGGGACAGAAACACAGATACGCAGTATTTT.

This clonotype has just a few counts. The CDR3 DNA is TGTGCCAGCAGCCAGACCGGGACTAGCGGGGGGGGCTTCAATGAGCAGTTCTTC. Translating it yields CASSQTGTSGGGFNEQFF. The rearrangement links TRBV4-2 to TRBJ2-1, with 16 bases identical to TRBD2. Germline V lookup: CDR1 LGHNA, CDR2 YNFKEQ. The CDR3 is 18 residues long. The trim removed 3 bases at V and 6 bases at J, leaving 8 bases unmatched.

This clonotype turned up a few times. The chain joins TRBV18 to TRBJ1-5, with 7 positions matching TRBD1. Germline V gene lookup returns CDR1 KGHSH and CDR2 LQKENI. V shed 3 bases, J shed 4 bases, and the junction held 15 bases outside the gene matches. The CDR3 is 18 amino acids. The CDR3 coding sequence is TGTGCCAGCTCACCGGTAATGGTAGACGGGACAGCAAATCAGCCCCAGCATTTT. Amino acids: CASSPVMVDGTANQPQHF.

Points on this clonotype: A read error may explain this, as a much larger clone is one base away. This chain links TRBV6-5 with TRBJ2-1; D is uncertain. The CDR3 has 11 amino acids. Germline V CDR1 and CDR2: MNHEY, SVGAGI. With 11 bases removed from V and 6 bases from J, the gap between germline ends came to 11 bases. The DNA of the CDR3 is TGTGCCGCCAACTCACTCAATGAGCAGTTCTTC. Encoded protein: CAANSLNEQFF.

CDR3 DNA sequence: TGTGCCAGCAGTAGGGTTTACGAGCAGTACTTC. Encoded protein: CASSRVYEQYF. This chain joins TRBV25-1 and TRBJ2-5; D gene uncertain. The J call is doubtful: the DNA matches TRBJ2-7 better. This CDR3 comprises 11 residues. Germline assignment: CDR1 MGHDK and CDR2 SYGVNS.

The CDR3 DNA reads as TGCAGTGCGCACGGGACCGTGAACACTGAAGCTTTCTTT. The encoded protein is CSAHGTVNTEAFF. The chain carries TRBV20-1 and TRBJ1-1, with D perhaps matching TRBD1 (5 bases). Deletions cut 6 bases from V and 0 bases from J, with 11 bases between. The CDR3 spans 13 residues. The germline gives CDR1 DFQATT, CDR2 SNEGSKA (reference sequence).

The gene calls are TRBV12-3 or TRBV12-4 and TRBJ1-3; tentative D call: TRBD1 (5 bases). The V and J ends lost 6 bases and 2 bases respectively, with 11 bases between them. The CDR3 covers 14 residues. The CDR3 here is CASRGTSTGNTIYF. Here the CDR3 DNA reads TGTGCCAGCAGGGGGACTTCTACTGGAAACACCATATATTTT.

The chain is built from TRBV20-1 and TRBJ2-3; TRBD2 agrees at 9 bases. This CDR3 spans 14 amino acids. Unmatched junction bases numbered 1, after V lost 3 bases and J lost 0 bases. Germline-derived CDR1 and CDR2 are DFQATT and SNEGSKA (reference sequence). This chain's CDR3 is CSASLAGSTDTQYF. The CDR3 DNA sequence: TGCAGTGCTAGCCTAGCGGGGAGCACAGATACGCAGTATTTT.

This clonotype was recorded a few times. V and J are TRBV4-3 and TRBJ2-7; TRBD2 aligns across 10 bases. The CDR3 consists of 17 residues. Trimming took 4 bases from V and 4 from J; bases not matched to a gene: 13. CDR1 is LGHNA, CDR2 YSLEER, per germline. In nucleotides, the CDR3 is TGCGCCAGCAGCCCATCCGGGGGTAGCGGGAGGCGATACGAGCAGTACTTC. It is translated as CASSPSGGSGRRYEQYF.

The J gene is TRBJ2-1, the V gene TRBV4-1; 11 bases fit TRBD2. The germline gives CDR1 MGHRA, CDR2 YSYEKL. The V gene end was trimmed by 1 base and the J gene end by 9 bases; junction bases not matched to a gene: 2. The length of the CDR3 is 14 residues. CDR3 DNA: TGCGCCAGCAGCCAAGTACTAGCGGGAGTTGAGCAGTTCTTC. Protein product: CASSQVLAGVEQFF.

As regards this clonotype: The germline gene is not matched at one end of the junction; a read error may be the cause. This chain connects TRBV20-1 to TRBJ1-5; possibly TRBD1 for D (6 bases). Germline values: CDR1 DFQATT, CDR2 SNEGSKA (reference sequence). The CDR3 length is 16 residues. Written as DNA, the CDR3 is TGCAGTGCTAGCAAGTTTGGGGGCAAGGGGGATCAGCCTCAGCATTTT. It encodes CSASKFGGKGDQPQHF.

This chain uses TRBV30 with TRBJ1-1, with D tentatively TRBD1 (5 bases). From germline, CDR1 is GTSNPN and CDR2 SVGIG (reference sequence). V was pared by 1 base and J by 6 bases, with 12 bases between. This CDR3 contains 13 residues. CDR3 amino acids: CAWSALGASEAFF. CDR3 coding DNA: TGTGCCTGGAGTGCACTCGGGGCTTCTGAAGCTTTCTTT.

The V call is TRBV7-9, the J call TRBJ2-7; D tentatively fits TRBD1 or TRBD2 (5 bases each). The CDR3 is made up of 16 amino acids. Trimming cost V 3 bases and J 3 bases, with 18 bases left between them. Germline CDR1 and CDR2: SEHNR and FQNEAQ (reference sequence). CDR3 protein: CASSLGEGQGVYEQYF. The CDR3 DNA reads TGTGCCAGCAGCTTGGGCGAGGGGCAGGGCGTCTACGAGCAGTACTTC.

V is TRBV2 and J is TRBJ2-1, with 8 positions matching TRBD2. CDR1 and CDR2 (germline): SNHLY, FYNNEI. The CDR3 consists of 14 residues. The junction had 7 bases not matched to a gene; V was cut back by 8 bases and J by 4 bases. This chain's CDR3 is CASGSSGRYNEQFF. In DNA, the CDR3 is TGTGCCAGCGGGTCTAGCGGGCGTTACAATGAGCAGTTCTTC.

The chain employs TRBV12-3 or TRBV12-4 and TRBJ2-5; 7 nucleotides align to TRBD1. V was clipped by 4 bases and J by 5 bases; unmatched bases: 13. The CDR3 is made up of 16 amino acids. This CDR3 is CASSYNEGALGETQYF. The DNA of the CDR3 is TGTGCCAGCAGTTATAACGAGGGGGCTTTGGGGGAGACCCAGTACTTC.

The J gene is TRBJ2-3, the V gene TRBV7-2; D remains unclear. Germline V gene lookup returns CDR1 SGHTA and CDR2 FQGNSA. CDR3 length equals 14 residues. V was cut by 2 bases and J by 6 bases, with 12 bases left in between. DNA for the CDR3: TGTGCCAGCAGCTTAAATCCACGGGTGGATACGCAGTATTTT. Protein sequence: CASSLNPRVDTQYF.

There are a few counts of this clonotype. The V gene is TRBV29-1, the J gene TRBJ2-5; the D gene is possibly TRBD1 (5 bases). This CDR3 region has 14 residues. CDR1 SQVTM and CDR2 ANQGSEA come from the germline V gene. Between the trimmed V and J ends, which lost 6 bases and 1 base, there was a span of 15 bases. The CDR3 here is CSVERTLGQETQYF. CDR3 DNA: TGCAGCGTCGAAAGGACACTCGGCCAAGAGACCCAGTACTTC.

This clonotype was seen a handful of times. V usage is TRBV27 and J usage is TRBJ2-1; D gene unclear. This CDR3 has 12 residues. V lost 5 bases to trimming and J lost 5 bases, with 7 bases between them. Looked up from germline, CDR1 is MNHEY and CDR2 is SMNVEV (reference sequence). The CDR3 protein is CASSPLNNEQFF. The DNA for the CDR3 is TGTGCCAGCAGTCCATTGAACAATGAGCAGTTCTTC.

A few counts support this clonotype. The chain combines TRBV7-2 with TRBJ2-7, with no clear D. The germline V gene has CDR1 SGHTA and CDR2 FQGNSA. CDR3 size: 13 residues. The germline V and J ends were trimmed by 5 bases and 3 bases, with 11 bases remaining between them. CDR3 sequence reads: CASSPDGDYEQYF. In DNA, the CDR3 is TGTGCCAGCAGCCCCGACGGAGACTACGAGCAGTACTTC.

The chain has TRBV29-1 and TRBJ2-3; TRBD2 aligns across 9 bases. Trimming cost V 1 base and J 0 bases; bases outside gene matches: 2. The CDR3 is 15 amino acids. Looked up from germline, CDR1 is SQVTM and CDR2 is ANQGSEA. DNA for the CDR3: TGCAGCGTTGAAGTCCTAGCGGGGAGCACAGATACGCAGTATTTT. It encodes CSVEVLAGSTDTQYF.

V and J are TRBV7-2 and TRBJ2-1; 7 nucleotides line up with TRBD2. V shed 7 bases, J shed 5 bases, and the junction held 11 bases outside the gene matches. Germline V lookup: CDR1 SGHTA, CDR2 FQGNSA. The CDR3 length is 15 residues. CDR3 loop: CASTPLGGGNNEQFF. The CDR3 nucleotides read TGTGCCAGCACCCCGTTGGGGGGAGGGAACAATGAGCAGTTCTTC.

J is TRBJ2-4 and V is TRBV23-1; D is perhaps TRBD1 or TRBD2 (5 bases each). TRBV23-1 is flagged as an ORF with uncertain function. The CDR3 contains 13 residues. V lost 6 bases and J 5 bases, leaving 11 bases between the germline ends. CDR3 bases: TGCGCCAGCAGCCGAAAGGGACAAAACATTCAGTACTTC. Protein sequence: CASSRKGQNIQYF.

This clonotype was observed a few times. The CDR3 here is CSARTEGSTDTQYF. For the CDR3, the DNA is TGCAGTGCTAGGACGGAGGGTAGCACAGATACGCAGTATTTT. V gene TRBV20-1 combines with J gene TRBJ2-3; D may be TRBD2 (6 bases). In germline, CDR1 is DFQATT, CDR2 SNEGSKA (reference sequence). The CDR3 totals 14 residues. V lost 3 bases, J lost 0 bases, and 10 bases lay in between.